This entry lists 9 T cell receptor beta chains sequenced from one sample in a study of T cell changes during pregnancy in multiple sclerosis. Some clones are missing from TCRdb's copy, which holds only in-frame ones; the method was immunoSEQ multiplex PCR. The sample consists of tens of thousands of clones, around nine tenths of them appearing once. The specimen was CD4+ T cells from peripheral blood mononuclear cells, collected in the third trimester of pregnancy. The receptor set was obtained from a female donor with multiple sclerosis, enrolled in a pregnancy study.

The genes are TRBV29-1 and TRBJ2-3; 12 nucleotides align to TRBD2. The junction had 8 bases not matched to a gene; V was cut back by 6 bases and J by 10 bases. This CDR3 has 13 amino acids. Germline V gives CDR1 SQVTM, CDR2 ANQGSEA. The CDR3 spells CSVALAGGRAQYF. As DNA, the CDR3 is TGCAGCGTCGCTCTAGCGGGGGGGCGGGCGCAGTATTTT.

DNA for the CDR3: TGTGCCAGCACGGGGGCTGGAAACACCATATATTTT. This sequence encodes CASTGAGNTIYF. The chain carries TRBV28 and TRBJ1-3, with D perhaps matching TRBD1 (5 bases). Germline-derived CDR1 and CDR2 are MDHEN and SYDVKM. The CDR3 totals 12 residues. Trimming shortened V by 7 bases and J by 2 bases, and 6 bases separated the two germline ends.

The genes are TRBV6-5 and TRBJ2-1, with 9 bases fitting TRBD2. The germline V gene encodes CDR1 MNHEY and CDR2 SVGAGI. The CDR3 loop spans 15 amino acids. The V gene end was trimmed by 6 bases and the J gene end by 5 bases; junction bases not matched to a gene: 8. The CDR3, as DNA: TGTGCCAGCAGACTTAGCGGGGGTAACCACAATGAGCAGTTCTTC. Protein product: CASRLSGGNHNEQFF.

This clone was observed once. This chain connects TRBV19 to TRBJ1-5, with a tentative D call TRBD1 (5 bases). This CDR3 has 13 residues. V was cut by 6 bases and J by 6 bases, with 12 bases left in between. Germline values: CDR1 LNHDA, CDR2 SQIVND (reference sequence). CDR3 sequence: CASRIQGSQPQHF. In nucleotides, the CDR3 is TGTGCCAGTAGGATCCAGGGCAGTCAGCCCCAGCATTTT.

The CDR3 loop is CASSRSRGETQYF. CDR3 coding DNA: TGTGCCAGCAGCCGCTCGAGGGGGGAGACCCAGTACTTC. The chain joins TRBV7-6 to TRBJ2-5, with D maybe TRBD1 (6 bases). This CDR3 comprises 13 residues. V was clipped by 5 bases and J by 5 bases, with 12 bases between them. Germline-derived CDR1 and CDR2 are SGHVS and FNYEAQ.

The genes are TRBV19 and TRBJ2-1, with a tentative D call TRBD2 (7 bases). Germline CDR1 LNHDA, CDR2 SQIVND (reference sequence). V lost 10 bases to trimming and J lost 3 bases, with 19 bases between them. The CDR3 contains 15 residues. The CDR3 spells CATRPRGGIYNEQFF. The CDR3 DNA follows: TGTGCCACGCGGCCGAGGGGGGGTATCTACAATGAGCAGTTCTTC.

The V call is TRBV4-1, the J call TRBJ1-5; TRBD1 matches 8 bases. This CDR3 comprises 18 residues. With 3 bases clipped from V and 0 bases from J, the junction kept 10 bases outside the gene matches. Germline-derived CDR1 and CDR2 are MGHRA and YSYEKL. The CDR3 loop is CASSHTTGGGYSNQPQHF. The CDR3 DNA reads TGCGCCAGCAGCCACACCACAGGGGGGGGGTATAGCAATCAGCCCCAGCATTTT.

The chain recombines TRBV9 with TRBJ2-7, with TRBD1 as a possible D gene (6 bases). Germline assignment: CDR1 SGDLS and CDR2 YYNGEE. Trimming cost V 4 bases and J 0 bases, with 11 bases left between them. The CDR3 spans 14 residues. This chain's CDR3 is CASSTGDNSYEQYF. CDR3 DNA sequence: TGTGCCAGCAGCACCGGGGACAACTCCTACGAGCAGTACTTC.

Only one count was recorded for this clone. The chain has TRBV5-1 and TRBJ2-3; 12 positions agree with TRBD2. The V gene's germline CDR1 is SGHRS and CDR2 YFSETQ. This CDR3 region has 18 residues. V lost 0 bases to trimming and J lost 4 bases; unmatched junction nucleotides: 9. The CDR3 spells CASSLGHPSGGVSDTQYF. The CDR3 nucleotides read TGCGCCAGCAGCTTGGGGCACCCTAGCGGGGGGGTGTCAGATACGCAGTATTTT.